The 5 T cell receptor beta chains reported below all come from one sample, sequenced in a study of blood T cell repertoires in COVID-19. Measured with immunoSEQ multiplex PCR; TCRdb has only the in-frame clones, and not every one. The sample has approximately 69,000 clones; about 82% are singletons. Specimen: peripheral blood. These receptors were taken from a woman aged 55 to 70 with acute or convalescent COVID-19.

This clone has more than one count but fewer than ten. The chain couples TRBV7-3 to TRBJ2-3; D might be TRBD2 (5 bases). Trimming removed 1 base at V and 0 bases at J, with 11 bases between. The CDR3 loop spans 16 amino acids. Germline V gives CDR1 SGHTA, CDR2 FQGTGA. The CDR3, as DNA: TGTGCCAGCAGCTTAATGGGTCTAGCTAGCACAGATACGCAGTATTTT. Protein product: CASSLMGLASTDTQYF. The full variable domain, with the rest looked up from reference TRBV7-3 and TRBJ2-3, is GAGVSQTPSNKVTEKGKYVELRCDPISGHTALYWYRQSLGQGPEFLIYFQGTGAADDSGLPNDRFFAVRPEGSVSTLKIQRTERGDSAVYLCASSLMGLASTDTQYFGPGTRLTVL.

V gene TRBV6-1 combines with J gene TRBJ2-5; D possibly corresponds to TRBD1 (6 bases). Germline lookup yields CDR1 MNHNS and CDR2 SASEGT. Deletions cut 3 bases from V and 5 bases from J, with 28 bases between. The CDR3 has 19 amino acids. The DNA for the CDR3 is TGTGCCAGCAGTGATGCGGGTTCAGGGGCTCTGATCTGGGCGGAGACCCAGTACTTC. This sequence encodes CASSDAGSGALIWAETQYF.

CDR3 in DNA: TGTGCCAGCAGTTTACAAGCGGGGGCAGATACGCAGTATTTT. As protein: CASSLQAGADTQYF. This chain links TRBV6-5 with TRBJ2-3, with 8 bases lining up with TRBD2. The ends lost 4 bases at V and 4 bases at J; junction bases unmatched: 4. The V gene's germline CDR1 is MNHEY and CDR2 SVGAGI. The CDR3 is 14 amino acids.

This clone has a single count. The rearrangement joins TRBV5-1 to TRBJ2-1, with TRBD2 matching 8 bases. The ends lost 4 bases at V and 6 bases at J; junction bases unmatched: 6. The CDR3 is made up of 14 amino acids. Germline CDR1 reads SGHRS; CDR2 reads YFSETQ. The CDR3 spells CASSAPGTSNEQFF. The CDR3 DNA reads as TGCGCCAGCAGCGCCCCCGGGACTAGCAATGAGCAGTTCTTC.

The chain joins TRBV29-1 to TRBJ2-1; 7 positions match TRBD2. CDR1 and CDR2 (germline): SQVTM, ANQGSEA. Trimming removed 7 bases from V and 9 bases from J; junction bases left unmatched: 9. The CDR3 has 12 amino acids. The CDR3 sequence: CSARRTSPEQFF. DNA for the CDR3: TGCAGCGCTCGACGGACTAGTCCTGAGCAGTTCTTC.